The next 11 T cell receptor beta chains were all read from a single sample in a study of blood T cells in healthy people across ages (dated by TCRdb to between 2014 and 2016). The library was made by 5' RACE. For sequencing, an Illumina HiSeq 2500 was employed. A second PCR of about 6 to 11 cycles was performed with a sample-barcoded 5' primer and a J-beta primer mix. TCRdb reprocessing: public reads trimmed at Q25 with fastp, clones called with MiXCR, in-frame beta chains kept. CDR3 protein sequences are deduplicated, and each keeps its most common genes and DNA. This sample gives about 1,500,000 distinct CDR3 sequences in total; 25% to 30% of them show up just once. Approximately 7.7% of the sample goes to the ten largest clones. The specimen sequenced was blood. Receptor source: a young woman in good health.

This clonotype came up a few times. The rearrangement links TRBV5-1 to TRBJ2-5; D is perhaps TRBD2 (6 bases). This CDR3 region has 13 residues. Germline CDR1 reads SGHRS; CDR2 reads YFSETQ. Trimming shortened V by 7 bases and J by 6 bases, and 16 bases separated the two germline ends. CDR3 DNA sequence: TGCGCCAGCCGAGACCCTAGCGTAAAGACCCAGTACTTC. Amino acids: CASRDPSVKTQYF.

The genes are TRBV19 and TRBJ2-3; 13 nucleotides align to TRBD2. V trimming: 5 bases; J trimming: 4 bases; junction bases outside the gene matches: 9. This CDR3 contains 17 residues. Germline V gives CDR1 LNHDA, CDR2 SQIVND (reference sequence). The CDR3 coding sequence is TGTGCCAGTAGTTTAGGGACTAGCGGGAATGCGGCAGATACGCAGTATTTT. Amino acid sequence: CASSLGTSGNAADTQYF.

V is TRBV20-1 and J is TRBJ1-1; D ambiguous. Looked up from germline, CDR1 is DFQATT and CDR2 is SNEGSKA (reference sequence). This CDR3 comprises 12 residues. Between the trimmed V and J ends, which lost 2 bases and 5 bases, there was a span of 9 bases. CDR3 DNA sequence: TGCAGTGCTAGAATAGTGGCAACTGAAGCTTTCTTT. It yields the protein CSARIVATEAFF.

The V gene is TRBV9, the J gene TRBJ2-1; 11 bases are shared with TRBD2. The end of the DNA fits TRBJ2-7 better, so the J call may be wrong. This CDR3 comprises 20 residues. CDR1 is SGDLS, CDR2 YYNGEE, per germline. The CDR3 DNA sequence: TGTGCCAGCAGCGTAGAGACCCCCTTAGCGGGGGGGATAGTCTACAATGAGCAGTACTTC. It encodes CASSVETPLAGGIVYNEQYF.

This sequence joins TRBV20-1 and TRBJ1-1; D is unclear. The V gene lost 3 bases and the J gene lost 5 bases, with 10 bases spanning the gap. In germline, CDR1 is DFQATT, CDR2 SNEGSKA (reference sequence). This CDR3 region has 12 residues. Here the CDR3 DNA reads TGCAGTGCTAGGTCCGGGGAGACTGAAGCTTTCTTT. Its translation: CSARSGETEAFF.

This clonotype was seen a few times. The chain carries TRBV6-2 or TRBV6-3 and TRBJ2-7; no clear D. The germline CDR1 and CDR2 sequences are MNHEY and SVGEGT. The CDR3 covers 12 residues. V lost 5 bases, J lost 2 bases, and 7 bases lay in between. CDR3 residues: CASSINPYEQYF. The DNA for the CDR3 is TGTGCCAGCAGTATCAACCCCTACGAGCAGTACTTC.

The chain combines TRBV6-5 with TRBJ1-6; possible D gene TRBD1, 6 bases. The V gene's germline CDR1 is MNHEY and CDR2 SVGAGI. Between the trimmed V and J ends, which lost 0 bases and 9 bases, there was a span of 15 bases. There are 16 residues in the CDR3. The CDR3 region is CASSYSSGAGASPLHF. The DNA for the CDR3 is TGTGCCAGCAGTTACTCGAGTGGAGCAGGGGCTTCACCCCTCCACTTT.

The CDR3 nucleotides read TGCGCCAGCAGCTTGTTTCCTCAGGGACGCACAGATACGCAGTATTTT. Protein: CASSLFPQGRTDTQYF. The chain uses TRBV5-1 and TRBJ2-3; D tentatively reads TRBD1 or TRBD2 (5 bases each). The CDR3 spans 16 residues. V lost 1 base, J lost 1 base, and 13 bases lay in between. Germline loops: CDR1 SGHRS, CDR2 YFSETQ.

This clonotype was picked up a small number of times. The rearrangement uses TRBV7-2 and TRBJ2-5; D call uncertain. Germline values: CDR1 SGHTA, CDR2 FQGNSA. The CDR3 is 15 residues long. Trimming removed 2 bases at V and 3 bases at J, with 13 bases between. CDR3 residues: CASSLLGSLEETQYF. CDR3 in DNA: TGTGCCAGCAGCTTATTGGGCAGTTTGGAAGAGACCCAGTACTTC.

This clonotype was counted many times. The V gene is TRBV3-1, the J gene TRBJ2-4; the match to TRBD1 covers 8 bases. The length of the CDR3 is 15 residues. J gave up 4 bases and V 4 bases, and 6 bases lay outside the gene matches. Germline loops: CDR1 LGHDT, CDR2 YNNKEL (reference sequence). The CDR3 region has the DNA TGTGCCAGCAGCCGGGGGACAGGCCTTAAAAACATTCAGTACTTC. It yields the protein CASSRGTGLKNIQYF.

The J gene is TRBJ1-3, the V gene TRBV10-1; a possible D gene is TRBD1 (5 bases). Germline V gene data show CDR1 as WNHNN and CDR2 as SYGVQD (reference sequence). There are 15 residues in the CDR3. Trimming left V 0 bases short and J 1 base short, with 7 bases between. Here the CDR3 DNA reads TGCGCCAGCAGTGAGTCGGAGGGGTCTGGAAACACCATATATTTT. As protein: CASSESEGSGNTIYF.